Sequencing of this T cell receptor beta chain was carried out in a study of cytomegalovirus exposure and HLA in healthy donors. Study observations and caveats: Across donors, presence/absence analyses took sequencing depth to be roughly uniform.

As to this clone: Its antigen is as yet unknown.

The CDR3 contains 16 residues. The V gene end was trimmed by 4 bases and the J gene end by 4 bases; junction bases not matched to a gene: 9. Germline assignment: CDR1 SGHRS and CDR2 YFSETQ. The primer mix had 60 Vbeta and 13 Jbeta primers. Sequencing was performed with immunoSEQ multiplex PCR; in TCRdb, only in-frame clones are kept and a portion is missing. The table has fewer than 250,000 clones, about four fifths seen once. The chain links TRBV5-1 to TRBJ2-3, with TRBD2 matching over 10 bases. The sequence was collected from a man aged 25-40 years in good health and CMV-seropositive. The sample was PBMCs. CDR3 DNA: TGCGCCAGCAGCCTCACTAGCGGGGACTTTCCAGATACGCAGTATTTT. Protein sequence: CASSLTSGDFPDTQYF.